The clone carrying this T cell receptor (beta chain) has a single count. The antigen is not known. After removal of 4 bases from V and 0 bases from J, the junction contained 18 bases not matched to a gene. The CDR3 covers 20 residues. The V gene's germline CDR1 is SEHNR and CDR2 FQNEAQ (reference sequence). From mRNA, alpha and beta CDR3 regions were amplified using semiquantitative ARM-PCR. Exponential amplification used communal superprimers after tagged nested gene-specific primers in ARM-PCR. Using its own MiXCR run on the multiplex PCR reads, TCRdb lists one record per CDR3 protein. The sample holds 7,000 to 9,500 distinct CDR3 sequences, 70% seen once. This entry comes from a study of relationships among human T cell subsets. Regarding the study as a whole: Over 60% of CD8+ cytotoxic sequences were in clones over 100 reads; regulatory and Th2 had few. Th1, Th2 and regulatory T cells shared many CDR3 sequences.

From pooled CD4+ and CD8+ T cells, anti-CD45RA microbeads isolated naive plus transitional cells. The sequenced sample was naive and transitional (CD45RA+) T cells sorted from blood. The TCR comes from a man aged 40-50 years in good health. The genes are TRBV7-9 and TRBJ2-7, with 10 bases lining up with TRBD1. CDR3 in DNA: TGTGCCAGCAGCTCGAGCTTCCGGGACAGGGGCTTAATAAGCTCCTACGAGCAGTACTTC. This translates into CASSSSFRDRGLISSYEQYF.